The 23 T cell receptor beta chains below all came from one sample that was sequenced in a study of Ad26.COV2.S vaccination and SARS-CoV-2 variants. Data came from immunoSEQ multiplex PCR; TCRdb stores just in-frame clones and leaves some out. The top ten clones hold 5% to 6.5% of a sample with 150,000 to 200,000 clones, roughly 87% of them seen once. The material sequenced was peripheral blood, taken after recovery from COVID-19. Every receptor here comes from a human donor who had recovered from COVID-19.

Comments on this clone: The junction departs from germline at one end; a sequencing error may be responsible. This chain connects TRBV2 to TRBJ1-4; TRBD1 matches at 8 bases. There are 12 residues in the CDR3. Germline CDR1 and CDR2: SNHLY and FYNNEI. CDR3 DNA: TGTGCCAGCAGTGAAATTAAGCAGGGGGCCCCTTTT. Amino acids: CASSEIKQGAPF.

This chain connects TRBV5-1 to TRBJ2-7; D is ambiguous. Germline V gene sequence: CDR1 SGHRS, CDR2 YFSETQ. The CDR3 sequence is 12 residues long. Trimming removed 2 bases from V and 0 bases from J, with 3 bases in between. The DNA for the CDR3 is TGCGCCAGCAGCTTACCCTCCTACGAGCAGTACTTC. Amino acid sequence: CASSLPSYEQYF.

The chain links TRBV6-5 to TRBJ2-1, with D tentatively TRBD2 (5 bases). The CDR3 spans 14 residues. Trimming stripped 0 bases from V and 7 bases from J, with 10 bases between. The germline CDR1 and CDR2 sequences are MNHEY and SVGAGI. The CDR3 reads CASSYSSPGNEQFF. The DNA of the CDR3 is TGTGCCAGCAGTTACTCATCCCCGGGGAATGAGCAGTTCTTC.

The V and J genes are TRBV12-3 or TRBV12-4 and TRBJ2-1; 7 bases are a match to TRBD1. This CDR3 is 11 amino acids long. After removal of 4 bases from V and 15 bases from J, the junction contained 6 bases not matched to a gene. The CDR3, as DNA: TGTGCCAGCAGTTCCGGGACAGCTCTGTTCTTC. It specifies CASSSGTALFF.

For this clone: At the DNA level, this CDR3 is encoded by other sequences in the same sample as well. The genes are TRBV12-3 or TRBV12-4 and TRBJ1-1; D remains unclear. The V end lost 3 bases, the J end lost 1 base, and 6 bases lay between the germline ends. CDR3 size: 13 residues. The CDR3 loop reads CASSLRWNTEAFF. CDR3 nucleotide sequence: TGTGCCAGCAGTTTGCGGTGGAACACTGAAGCTTTCTTT.

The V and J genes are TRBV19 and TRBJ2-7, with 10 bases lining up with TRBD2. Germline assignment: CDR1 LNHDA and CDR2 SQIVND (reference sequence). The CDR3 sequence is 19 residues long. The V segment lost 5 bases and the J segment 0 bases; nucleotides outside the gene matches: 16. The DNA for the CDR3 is TGTGCCAGTAGTCTCGACTTCTTAGTAGCGGGGGGTACCTCCTACGAGCAGTACTTC. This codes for CASSLDFLVAGGTSYEQYF.

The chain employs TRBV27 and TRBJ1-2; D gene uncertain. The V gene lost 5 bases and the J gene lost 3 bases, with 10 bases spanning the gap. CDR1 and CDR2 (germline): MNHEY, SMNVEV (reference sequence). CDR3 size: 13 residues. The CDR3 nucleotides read TGTGCCAGCAGTCCCCAGGATTACTATGGCTACACCTTC. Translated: CASSPQDYYGYTF.

CDR3 coding DNA: TGTGCCAGCTCACCCAACAGGGCTGGGGCCAACGTCCTGACTTTC. Translated: CASSPNRAGANVLTF. The rearrangement uses TRBV18 and TRBJ2-6; perhaps TRBD1 as D (6 bases). Germline V CDR1 and CDR2: KGHSH, LQKENI. The CDR3 totals 15 residues. The V gene lost 3 bases and the J gene lost 2 bases, with 8 bases spanning the gap.

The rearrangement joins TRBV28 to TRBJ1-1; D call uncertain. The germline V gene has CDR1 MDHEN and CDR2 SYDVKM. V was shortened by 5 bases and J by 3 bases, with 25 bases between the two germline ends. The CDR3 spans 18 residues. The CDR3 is CASSLNRALGIRDTEAFF. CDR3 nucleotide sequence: TGTGCCAGCAGTCTAAACCGGGCTTTGGGGATTCGAGACACTGAAGCTTTCTTT.

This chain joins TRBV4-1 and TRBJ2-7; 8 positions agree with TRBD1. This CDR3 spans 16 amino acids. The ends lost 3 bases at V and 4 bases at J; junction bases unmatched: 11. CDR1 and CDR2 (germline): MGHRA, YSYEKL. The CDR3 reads CASSHLPRDRNYEQYF. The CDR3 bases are TGCGCCAGCAGCCACCTCCCACGGGACAGGAATTACGAGCAGTACTTC.

The CDR3 sequence is CASSPENTDTQYF. CDR3 DNA: TGCGCCAGCAGCCCTGAGAACACAGATACGCAGTATTTT. The genes are TRBV5-1 and TRBJ2-3; D gene uncertain. The CDR3 consists of 13 residues. Per the germline V gene, CDR1 is SGHRS and CDR2 is YFSETQ. V lost 4 bases and J 2 bases, leaving 8 bases between the germline ends.

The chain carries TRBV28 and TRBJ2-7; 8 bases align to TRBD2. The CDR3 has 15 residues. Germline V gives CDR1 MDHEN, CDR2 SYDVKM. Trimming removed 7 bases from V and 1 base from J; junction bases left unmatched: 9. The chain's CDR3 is CASTSGGGSSYEQYF. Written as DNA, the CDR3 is TGTGCCAGCACATCGGGGGGGGGCTCATCCTACGAGCAGTACTTC.

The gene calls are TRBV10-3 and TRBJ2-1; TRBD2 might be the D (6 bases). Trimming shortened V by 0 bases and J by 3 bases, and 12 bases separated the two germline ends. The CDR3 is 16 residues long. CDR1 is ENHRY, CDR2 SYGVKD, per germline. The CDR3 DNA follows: TGTGCCATCAGTGAGTCAGGCGGGGATGGCTACAATGAGCAGTTCTTC. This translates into CAISESGGDGYNEQFF.

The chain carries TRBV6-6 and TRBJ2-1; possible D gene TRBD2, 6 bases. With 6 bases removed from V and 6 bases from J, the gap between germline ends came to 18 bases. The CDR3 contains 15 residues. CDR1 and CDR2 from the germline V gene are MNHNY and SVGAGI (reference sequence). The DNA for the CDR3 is TGTGCCAGCAGCCTTCCGGGACTTGGCGGCAATGAGCAGTTCTTC. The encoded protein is CASSLPGLGGNEQFF.

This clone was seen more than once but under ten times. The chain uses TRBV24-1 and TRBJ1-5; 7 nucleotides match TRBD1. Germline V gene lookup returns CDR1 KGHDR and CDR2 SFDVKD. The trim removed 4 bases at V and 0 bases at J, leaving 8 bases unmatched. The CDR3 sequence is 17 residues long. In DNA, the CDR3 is TGTGCCACCAGTGAGGGTGGGACAGCTTATAGCAATCAGCCCCAGCATTTT. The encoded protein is CATSEGGTAYSNQPQHF.

The CDR3 is CASGLFRGAGLEQFF. The CDR3 DNA reads TGTGCTAGTGGCCTCTTCCGGGGCGCGGGTCTCGAGCAGTTCTTC. The rearrangement links TRBV12-5 to TRBJ2-1; the D call may be TRBD1 or TRBD2 (5 bases each). Trimming took off 6 bases at V and 10 bases at J, with 22 bases between the two ends. This CDR3 contains 15 residues. Germline V gives CDR1 LGHNT, CDR2 FRNRAP.

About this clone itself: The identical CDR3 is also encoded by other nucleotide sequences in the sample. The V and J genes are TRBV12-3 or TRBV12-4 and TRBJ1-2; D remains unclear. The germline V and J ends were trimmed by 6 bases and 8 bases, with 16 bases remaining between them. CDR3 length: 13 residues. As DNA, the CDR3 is TGTGCCAGCAGCTTACGGACGGGTGGGGGCTACACCTTC. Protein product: CASSLRTGGGYTF.

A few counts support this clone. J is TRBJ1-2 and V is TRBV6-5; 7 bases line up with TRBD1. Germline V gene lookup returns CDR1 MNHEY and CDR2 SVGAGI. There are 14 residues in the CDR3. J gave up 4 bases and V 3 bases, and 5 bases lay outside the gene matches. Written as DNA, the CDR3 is TGTGCCAGCAGTTATGACAGGGAGGCCTATGGCTACACCTTC. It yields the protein CASSYDREAYGYTF.

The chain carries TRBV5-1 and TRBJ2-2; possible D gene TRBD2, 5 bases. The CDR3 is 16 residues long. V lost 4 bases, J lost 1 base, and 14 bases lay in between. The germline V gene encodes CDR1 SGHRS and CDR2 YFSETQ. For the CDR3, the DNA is TGCGCCAGCAGCGGTGGAGGTAACGTGAACACCGGGGAGCTGTTTTTT. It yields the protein CASSGGGNVNTGELFF.

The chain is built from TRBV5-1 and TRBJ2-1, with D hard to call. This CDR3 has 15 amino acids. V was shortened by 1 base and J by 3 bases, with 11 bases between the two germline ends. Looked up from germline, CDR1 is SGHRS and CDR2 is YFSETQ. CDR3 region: CASSLQPMGYNEQFF. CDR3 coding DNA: TGCGCCAGCAGCTTGCAACCTATGGGCTACAATGAGCAGTTCTTC.

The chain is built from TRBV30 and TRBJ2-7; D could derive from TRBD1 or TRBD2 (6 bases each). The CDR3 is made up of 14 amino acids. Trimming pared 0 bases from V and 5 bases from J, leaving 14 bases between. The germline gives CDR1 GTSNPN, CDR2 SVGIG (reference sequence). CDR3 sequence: CAWSVQGRRNEQYF. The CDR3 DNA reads TGTGCCTGGAGTGTGCAGGGGAGGAGGAACGAGCAGTACTTC. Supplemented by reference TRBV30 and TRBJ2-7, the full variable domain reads SQTIHQWPATLVQPVGSPLSLECTVEGTSNPNLYWYRQAAGRGLQLLFYSVGIGQISSEVPQNLSASRPQDRQFILSSKKLLLSDSGFYLCAWSVQGRRNEQYFGPGTRLTVT.

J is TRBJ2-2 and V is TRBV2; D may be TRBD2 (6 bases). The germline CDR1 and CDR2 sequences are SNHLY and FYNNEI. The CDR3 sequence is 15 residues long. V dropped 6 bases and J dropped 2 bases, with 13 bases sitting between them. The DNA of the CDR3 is TGTGCCAGCAGATCGGTCGGGGGAAACACCGGGGAGCTGTTTTTT. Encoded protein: CASRSVGGNTGELFF.

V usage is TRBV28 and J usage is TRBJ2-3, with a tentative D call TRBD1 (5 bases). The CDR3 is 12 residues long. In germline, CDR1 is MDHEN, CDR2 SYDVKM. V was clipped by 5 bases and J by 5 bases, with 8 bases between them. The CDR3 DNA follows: TGTGCCAGCAGTCCCCAGGGAGATACGCAGTATTTT. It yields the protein CASSPQGDTQYF.